Listed here is a single TCR beta chain. V lost 3 bases, J lost 3 bases, and 5 bases stayed unmatched. From germline, CDR1 is SGHAT and CDR2 FQNNGV. The CDR3 contains 15 residues. The source of the sample is a study of blood T cell repertoires in COVID-19. Study overall: PBMCs, B-cell-depleted T cells, or T cells were the source of the cDNA or gDNA that made up the material.

In the source study's methods: Using reference gene primer amplification, nucleated cell counts were estimated. The protocol was immunoSEQ multiplex PCR, while the TCRdb copy is restricted to in-frame clones and leaves out a portion. The DNA was the basis for D and trimming; V, J and clone size are from that table. The sample lists 200,000 to 300,000 clones, about 91% seen once, with 2% to 3% in the top ten. V usage is TRBV11-2 and J usage is TRBJ2-7; 10 bases fit TRBD2. Sequencing was carried out using PBMCs or T cells enriched from blood (not recorded which). This TCR was recovered from a woman aged 25-40 years with acute COVID-19. CDR3 DNA: TGTGCCAGCAGCTTCCCGACTAGCGGGCTCTACGAGCAGTACTTC. It codes for CASSFPTSGLYEQYF.